This entry describes one T cell receptor beta chain. The sample is drawn from a study of sequential checkpoint blockade in melanoma. Treatment meaning: randomized to nivolumab then ipilimumab (arm A) or the reverse (arm B). V shed 3 bases and J 0 bases; nucleotides not matched to a gene: 5. There are 16 residues in the CDR3. Germline values: CDR1 KGHSH, CDR2 LQKENI. Libraries were prepared by immunoSEQ multiplex PCR; TCRdb keeps only in-frame clonotypes and omits some of them. The sample lists about 3,400 clones; roughly a fifth were seen once. This TCR was recovered from a human donor with melanoma. Specimen: tumor tissue (inferred from file names), collected from a patient given nivolumab and ipilimumab in sequence. This chain connects TRBV18 to TRBJ2-7; 10 positions agree with TRBD2. The CDR3 sequence: CASSPLSSGGSYEQYF. In nucleotides, the CDR3 is TGTGCCAGCTCACCCCTGTCTAGCGGGGGCTCCTACGAGCAGTACTTC. The full variable domain, in which reference TRBV18 and TRBJ2-7 provide the parts outside the CDR3, is NAGVMQNPRHLVRRRGQEARLRCSPMKGHSHVYWYRQLPEEGLKFMVYLQKENIIDESGMPKERFSAEFPKEGPSILRIQQVVRGDSAAYFCASSPLSSGGSYEQYFGPGTRLTVT.